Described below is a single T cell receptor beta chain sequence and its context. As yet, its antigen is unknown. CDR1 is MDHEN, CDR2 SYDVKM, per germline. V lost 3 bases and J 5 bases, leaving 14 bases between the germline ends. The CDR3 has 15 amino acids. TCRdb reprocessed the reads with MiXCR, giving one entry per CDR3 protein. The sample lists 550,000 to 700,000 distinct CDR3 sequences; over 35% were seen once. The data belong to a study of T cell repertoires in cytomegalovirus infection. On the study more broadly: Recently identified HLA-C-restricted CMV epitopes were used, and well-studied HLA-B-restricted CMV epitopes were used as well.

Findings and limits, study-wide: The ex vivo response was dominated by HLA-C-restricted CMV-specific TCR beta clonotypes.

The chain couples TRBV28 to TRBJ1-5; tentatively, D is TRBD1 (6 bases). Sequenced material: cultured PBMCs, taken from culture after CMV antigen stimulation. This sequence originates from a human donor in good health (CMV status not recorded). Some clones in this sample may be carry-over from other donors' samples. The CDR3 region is CASSFPGGTDQPQHF. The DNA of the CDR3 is TGTGCCAGCAGTTTCCCGGGGGGCACGGATCAGCCCCAGCATTTT.